These T cell receptor beta chains were read from a single sample in a study of blood T cells in healthy people across ages. One entry per CDR3 protein results from TCRdb running MiXCR on the 5' RACE reads. This sample has 1.5 million to 2 million distinct CDR3 sequences, with 28% found just once. The sequencing sample was made of blood. These receptors were taken from a woman aged 25 to 39 in good health. Both conserved end residues are part of each CDR3. Fields, in order: clone size, D gene, V gene, J gene, CDR3 DNA, CDR3 protein. A D gene is named only where the DNA matches it firmly. The size of a clone is reported for some rows only, either as once, few or many, or as a class for expanded clones.

many,TRBD2,TRBV6-2/TRBV6-3,TRBJ2-1,TGTGCCAGCAGAACCGGACTAGCGGGGGCTTACAATGAGCAGTTCTTC,CASRTGLAGAYNEQFF
few,TRBD1,TRBV28,TRBJ1-6,TGTGCCAGCACCCCCTGGGACAGGGAATCACCCCTCCACTTT,CASTPWDRESPLHF
many,NA,TRBV7-6,TRBJ1-2,TGTGCCAGCAGCCGTTCGAGCCTTAACTATGGCTACACCTTC,CASSRSSLNYGYTF
NA,TRBD1,TRBV9,TRBJ2-7,TGTGCCAGCAGCCGTACTGGGACAGGGAACTACGAGCAGTACTTC,CASSRTGTGNYEQYF
NA,TRBD1,TRBV12-3/TRBV12-4,TRBJ1-3,TGTGCCAGCAGTTTCGGACAGGGAGGCACCATATATTTT,CASSFGQGGTIYF
few,NA,TRBV7-6,TRBJ1-2,TGTGCCAGCAGCCCAAGGAATGATCGGGGCTATGGCTACACCTTC,CASSPRNDRGYGYTF
few,NA,TRBV12-3/TRBV12-4,TRBJ2-3,TGTGCCAGCAGTTCCGGGAATGAAGATACGCAGTATTTT,CASSSGNEDTQYF
many,TRBD2,TRBV7-4,TRBJ2-7,TGTGCCAGCAGCAACCTGCAAGGGACTAGCGGGCACGAGCAGTACTTC,CASSNLQGTSGHEQYF
NA,NA,TRBV18,TRBJ2-5,TGTGCCAGCTCACCAGGGCTGGCAGAGACCCGGTACTTC,CASSPGLAETRYF
few,NA,TRBV20-1,TRBJ2-5,TGCAGTGTAGCGTCCACGTACCAAGAGACCCAGTACTTC,CSVASTYQETQYF
once,NA,TRBV30,TRBJ1-1,TGTGCCTGGAGTGTACTGGAGGGAGGAGGGGAAGCTTTCTTT,CAWSVLEGGGEAFF
NA,TRBD2,TRBV6-1,TRBJ2-5,TGTGCCAGCCTAACTAGCGGGGGGACCCAGTACTTC,CASLTSGGTQYF
NA,NA,TRBV5-1,TRBJ2-1,TGCGCCAGCAGCTTGTACCTGGGAGTGGGCTACAATGAGCAGTTCTTC,CASSLYLGVGYNEQFF
few,NA,TRBV4-1,TRBJ2-3,TGCGCCAGCAGCCGGTCCTGGGGGCGGACAGATACGCAGTATTTT,CASSRSWGRTDTQYF
NA,NA,TRBV5-1,TRBJ2-1,TGCGCCAGCAGCGGATGGACTACCTCCTACAATGAGCAGTTCTTC,CASSGWTTSYNEQFF
many,TRBD2,TRBV4-1,TRBJ2-1,TGCGCCAGCAGCCATTGGACTAGCGGGGGGGCCGGACGAAATGAGCAGTTCTTC,CASSHWTSGGAGRNEQFF
few,NA,TRBV29-1,TRBJ1-2,TGCAGCTCCACGGGATTTGATGGCTACACCTTC,CSSTGFDGYTF
few,NA,TRBV5-1,TRBJ2-3,TGCGCCAGCAGTGTTAGGGGTGTCAGCACAGATACGCAGTATTTT,CASSVRGVSTDTQYF
NA,NA,TRBV20-1,TRBJ1-2,TGCAGTGCTAGTGATGGGGCTTTTGGCTACACCTTC,CSASDGAFGYTF
NA,NA,TRBV28,TRBJ2-7,TGTGCCAGCAGGGGCCATCTAGACTCCTACGAGCAGTACTTC,CASRGHLDSYEQYF
NA,TRBD1,TRBV4-2,TRBJ1-6,TGTGCCAGCAGCCAAGATAAGGGACAGGGGAATTCACCCCTCCACTTT,CASSQDKGQGNSPLHF
NA,NA,TRBV7-2,TRBJ1-4,TGTGCCAGCATCCTAGCGGGGTTCGGAGAAAAACTGTTTTTT,CASILAGFGEKLFF
NA,NA,TRBV12-3/TRBV12-4,TRBJ2-4,TGTGCCAGCAGCTCGCTGGACTTCCCCAAAAACATTCAGTACTTC,CASSSLDFPKNIQYF
NA,NA,TRBV19,TRBJ2-6,TGTGCCAGTAGTATCACGGGTTGGGGGGCCAGCGTCCTGACTTTC,CASSITGWGASVLTF
NA,TRBD2,TRBV7-2,TRBJ2-3,TGTGCCAGCAGCTTACGACTAGCGGGGCCTCTTCAAACCACAGATACGCAGTATTTT,CASSLRLAGPLQTTDTQYF
NA,NA,TRBV5-1,TRBJ1-6,TGCGCCAGCAGCCGAGATAATTCACCCCTCCACTTT,CASSRDNSPLHF
NA,TRBD1,TRBV20-1,TRBJ1-3,TGCAGTGCTAGGGGCAGGGGGCCTGGAAACACCATATATTTT,CSARGRGPGNTIYF
few,TRBD1,TRBV20-1,TRBJ1-4,TGCAGTGCTCTAACAGGGGGCAGCGAAAAACTGTTTTTT,CSALTGGSEKLFF
NA,NA,TRBV2,TRBJ2-1,TGTGCCAGCAGTGAGGGTGGGAGGAGGCAAAATGAGCAGTTCTTC,CASSEGGRRQNEQFF
NA,TRBD1,TRBV5-1,TRBJ2-7,TGCGCCAGCAGCAAAACAGGGGGCTCAAGCTCCTACGAGCAGTACTTC,CASSKTGGSSSYEQYF
few,TRBD2,TRBV6-2/TRBV6-3,TRBJ2-3,TGTGCCAGCAGTTACAAGACTAGCGGGAGACCAGATACGCAGTATTTT,CASSYKTSGRPDTQYF
NA,NA,TRBV25-1,TRBJ2-4,TGTGCCAGCCGATGGGGGTACATTCAGTACTTC,CASRWGYIQYF
NA,NA,TRBV3-1,TRBJ1-1,TGTGCCAGCAGCCAAGCTTATGGCACTGAAGCTTTCTTT,CASSQAYGTEAFF
NA,TRBD1,TRBV7-9,TRBJ2-7,TGTGCCAGCAGCTCGCGACAGGGGGCGGGCGAGCAGTACTTC,CASSSRQGAGEQYF
few,TRBD1,TRBV6-2/TRBV6-3,TRBJ2-6,TGTGCCAGCAGGCCGGACAGGGGGCGATCTGGGGCCAACGTCCTGACTTTC,CASRPDRGRSGANVLTF
few,NA,TRBV7-6,TRBJ2-7,TGTGCCAGCAGCTTATCGGACTATTACGAGCAGTACTTC,CASSLSDYYEQYF